This entry is about one T cell receptor beta chain. Germline lookup yields CDR1 LNHDA and CDR2 SQIVND (reference sequence). CDR3 length: 12 amino acids. V was clipped by 5 bases and J by 10 bases, with 12 bases between them. The sample is drawn from a study of blood T cell repertoires in COVID-19. As for the study in general: The United States, Italy and Spain supplied acute and convalescent COVID-19 samples.

Some clones are missing from TCRdb's copy, which holds only in-frame ones; the method was immunoSEQ multiplex PCR. The table has approximately 34,000 clones, over 70% seen once. Seattle-derived patients entered the study during active infection and were followed longitudinally. The specimen sequenced was peripheral blood. This chain joins TRBV19 and TRBJ1-3; D not certain. This TCR was recovered from a man in his 70s with COVID-19, enrolled during active disease. The CDR3 nucleotides read TGTGCCAGTAGTGTACGAGAAGATACCATATATTTT. Encoded protein: CASSVREDTIYF.